The clone carrying this T cell receptor beta chain showed up just a few times. Trimming cost V 4 bases and J 2 bases; bases outside gene matches: 4. Germline V lookup: CDR1 SGDLS, CDR2 YYNGEE. The CDR3 has 15 amino acids. This record belongs to a study of T cells in Graves' hyperthyroidism and ophthalmopathy. RNA transcripts provided the source from which TCR beta CDR3 regions were amplified. Initially, a first-round RT-PCR of the TCR CDR3 employed the HTBI primer set. TCRdb ran MiXCR on the multiplex PCR reads and lists one entry per CDR3 protein. The sample holds around 450,000 distinct CDR3 sequences, around 14% seen once.

This TCR came from a woman between 18 and 29 years old with Graves' hyperthyroidism. This chain links TRBV9 with TRBJ1-3; 9 nucleotides align to TRBD1. The specimen was blood. The CDR3 protein is CASSTRQGAGNTIYF. CDR3 DNA sequence: TGTGCCAGCAGCACACGACAGGGGGCTGGAAACACCATATATTTT.